This T cell receptor (beta chain) was sequenced in a study of T cells in Graves' hyperthyroidism and ophthalmopathy. Study findings and constraints: Blood also carried most thyroid clonotypes expanded above 0.001.

Uncontrolled infection, other autoimmune disease, pregnancy or lactation disqualified patients from enrolment. Orbital computed tomography and thyroid ultrasound, together with serum TRAb and thyroxine and clinical symptoms, were used for diagnoses. Fresh peripheral blood, 10 ml, yielded the PBMCs. The CDR3 is 15 amino acids. Unmatched junction bases numbered 10, after V lost 6 bases and J lost 4 bases. Germline V gene sequence: CDR1 WNHNN, CDR2 SYGVQD (reference sequence). From RNA transcripts, TCR beta CDR3 regions were amplified. A first-round RT-PCR of the TCR CDR3 used the HTBI primer set. TCRdb re-analysed the multiplex PCR reads in MiXCR, keeping a single row per CDR3 protein. This table has 300,000 or so distinct CDR3 sequences, about 17% appearing once. This clonotype was detected many times. Antigen unknown.

The chain carries TRBV10-1 and TRBJ2-3, with 7 bases aligning to TRBD1. Sequences were obtained from blood. The TCR sequence derives from a woman in her sixties or seventies with Graves' ophthalmopathy. The CDR3 loop is CASRIGTERPDTQYF. The DNA of the CDR3 is TGCGCCAGCAGGATAGGGACAGAACGTCCAGATACGCAGTATTTT.